This T cell receptor beta chain derives from a study of T cell repertoires in cytomegalovirus infection. MiXCR was run by TCRdb on the reads, yielding one entry per CDR3 protein. The repertoire holds about 140,000 distinct CDR3 sequences, with 5% to 6.5% as singletons. Broader study findings: Dominating the ex vivo response were TCR beta clonotypes that were CMV-specific and HLA-C-restricted.

At least ten counts were recorded for this clonotype. Its antigen is not identified. The CDR3 contains 13 residues. The V gene lost 0 bases and the J gene lost 3 bases, with 6 bases spanning the gap. The germline V gene encodes CDR1 LNHDA and CDR2 SQIVND (reference sequence). V is TRBV19 and J is TRBJ2-7, with D maybe TRBD1 (5 bases). This sequence was found in a human donor in good health (CMV status not recorded). Some clones in this sample may be carry-over from other donors' samples. Sequences were obtained from PBMCs. The DNA for the CDR3 is TGTGCCAGTAGTATAGACAGGGACTACGAGCAGTACTTC. As protein: CASSIDRDYEQYF.